A single T cell receptor (beta chain) is shown here with its context. Its antigen is unidentified. CD4+ and CD8+ cells were isolated by positive magnetic bead selection, with purity checked by flow cytometry. Profiled with immunoSEQ multiplex PCR; TCRdb holds only in-frame clones, not every one. This table holds 17,000 or so clones, approximately 82% found once. The entry originates in a study of somatic mutations in cytotoxic T cells in rheumatoid arthritis. Study findings and constraints: Measured CD8+ T-cell clonality, a value compared between rheumatoid arthritis patients and age-matched healthy controls, did not differ significantly. The slight TRBV07 underrepresentation in rheumatoid arthritis patients was not adjusted for multiple comparisons.

In germline, CDR1 is LNHNV, CDR2 YYDKDF (reference sequence). The CDR3 loop spans 15 amino acids. V lost 1 base and J lost 1; bases outside the gene matches: 3. Sequenced material: CD8+ T cells sorted from blood. The chain links TRBV15 to TRBJ2-5, with 7 bases that match TRBD1. The sequence was collected from an adult with rheumatoid arthritis. Written as DNA, the CDR3 is TGTGCCACCAGCAGAGTTACAGGGGCCCAAGAGACCCAGTACTTC. It translates to CATSRVTGAQETQYF.